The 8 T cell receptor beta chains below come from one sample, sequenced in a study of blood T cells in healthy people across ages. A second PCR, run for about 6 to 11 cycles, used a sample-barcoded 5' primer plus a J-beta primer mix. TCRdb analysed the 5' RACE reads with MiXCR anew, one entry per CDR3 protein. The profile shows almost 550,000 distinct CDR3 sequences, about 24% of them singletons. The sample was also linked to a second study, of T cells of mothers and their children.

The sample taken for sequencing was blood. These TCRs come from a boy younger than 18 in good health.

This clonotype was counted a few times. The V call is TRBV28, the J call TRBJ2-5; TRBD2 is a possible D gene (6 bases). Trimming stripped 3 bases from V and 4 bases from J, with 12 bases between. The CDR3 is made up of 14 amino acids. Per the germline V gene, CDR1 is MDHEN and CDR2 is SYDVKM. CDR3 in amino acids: CASSFPSGRETQYF. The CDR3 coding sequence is TGTGCCAGCAGTTTCCCGAGCGGGCGAGAGACCCAGTACTTC.

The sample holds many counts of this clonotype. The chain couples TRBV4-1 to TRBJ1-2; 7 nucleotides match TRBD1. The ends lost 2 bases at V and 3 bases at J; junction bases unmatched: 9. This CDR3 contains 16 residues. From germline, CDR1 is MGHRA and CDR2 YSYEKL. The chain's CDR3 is CASSQHRDSGYYGYTF. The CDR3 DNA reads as TGCGCCAGCAGCCAACACCGGGACAGCGGATACTATGGCTACACCTTC.

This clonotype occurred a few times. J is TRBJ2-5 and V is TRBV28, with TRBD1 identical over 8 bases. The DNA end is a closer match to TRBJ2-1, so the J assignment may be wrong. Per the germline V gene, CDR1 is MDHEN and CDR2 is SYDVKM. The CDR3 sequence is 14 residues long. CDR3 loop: CASSPRTGRNEQFF. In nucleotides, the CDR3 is TGTGCCAGCAGTCCGCGGACAGGGCGTAATGAGCAGTTCTTC.

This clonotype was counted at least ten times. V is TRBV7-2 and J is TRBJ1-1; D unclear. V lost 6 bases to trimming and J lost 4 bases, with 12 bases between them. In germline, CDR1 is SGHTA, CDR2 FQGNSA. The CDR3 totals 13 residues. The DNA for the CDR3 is TGTGCCAGCAGTATCGATCCCGGCACTGAAGCTTTCTTT. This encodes CASSIDPGTEAFF.

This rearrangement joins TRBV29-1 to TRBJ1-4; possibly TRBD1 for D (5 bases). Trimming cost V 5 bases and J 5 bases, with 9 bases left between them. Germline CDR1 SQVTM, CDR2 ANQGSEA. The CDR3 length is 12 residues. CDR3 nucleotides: TGCAGCGTTCTGGGGCAGAATGAAAAACTGTTTTTT. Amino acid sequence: CSVLGQNEKLFF.

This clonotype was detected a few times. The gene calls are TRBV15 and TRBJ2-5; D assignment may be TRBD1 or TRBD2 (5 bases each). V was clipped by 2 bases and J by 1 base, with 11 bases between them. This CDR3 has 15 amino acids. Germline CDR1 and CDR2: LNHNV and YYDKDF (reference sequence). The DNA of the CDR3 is TGTGCCACCAGCAGATCAACCGGGGCCCAAGAGACCCAGTACTTC. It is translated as CATSRSTGAQETQYF. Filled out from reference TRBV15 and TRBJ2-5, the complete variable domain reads DAMVIQNPRYQVTQFGKPVTLSCSQTLNHNVMYWYQQKSSQAPKLLFHYYDKDFNNEADTPDNFQSRRPNTSFCFLDIRSPGLGDTAMYLCATSRSTGAQETQYFGPGTRLLVL.

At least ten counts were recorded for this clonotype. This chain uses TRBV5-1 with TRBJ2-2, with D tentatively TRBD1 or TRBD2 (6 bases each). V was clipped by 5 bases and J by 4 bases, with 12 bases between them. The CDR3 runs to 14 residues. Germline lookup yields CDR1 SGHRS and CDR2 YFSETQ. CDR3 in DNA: TGCGCCAGCAGTCCGGGGGCGCTCACCGGGGAGCTGTTTTTT. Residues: CASSPGALTGELFF.

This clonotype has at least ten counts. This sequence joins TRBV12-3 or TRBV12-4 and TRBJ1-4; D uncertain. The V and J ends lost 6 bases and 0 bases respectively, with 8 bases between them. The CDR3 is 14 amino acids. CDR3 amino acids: CASSQSSTNEKLFF. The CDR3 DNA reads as TGTGCCAGCAGCCAGAGTTCAACTAATGAAAAACTGTTTTTT.